Listed here are 9 T cell receptor beta chains from one sample, sequenced in a study of blood T cell repertoires in COVID-19. Profiled with immunoSEQ multiplex PCR; TCRdb holds only in-frame clones, not every one. The table includes 250,000 to 300,000 clones, 70% to 90% detected once. Sequencing used peripheral blood. These receptors were obtained from a man aged 55 to 70 who had recovered from COVID-19.

This chain connects TRBV10-2 to TRBJ1-1; the D gene is possibly TRBD1 (5 bases). The CDR3 is 15 residues long. With 3 bases removed from V and 7 bases from J, the gap between germline ends came to 18 bases. Germline V lookup: CDR1 WSHSY, CDR2 SAAADI. The CDR3 region is CASSDSGGSVFEAFF. DNA for the CDR3: TGCGCCAGCAGTGATTCGGGGGGATCCGTTTTTGAAGCTTTCTTT.

J is TRBJ2-1 and V is TRBV7-9, with 7 bases identical to TRBD2. Germline loops: CDR1 SEHNR, CDR2 FQNEAQ (reference sequence). The CDR3 runs to 13 residues. J was trimmed by 10 bases and V by 7 bases; bases with no gene match: 10. CDR3 amino acids: CASNQGGGYEQFF. The DNA for the CDR3 is TGTGCCAGCAACCAGGGCGGGGGATACGAGCAGTTCTTC.

The chain recombines TRBV5-4 with TRBJ2-2; D might be TRBD1 (5 bases). CDR3 length: 15 amino acids. Trimming shortened V by 7 bases and J by 1 base, and 14 bases separated the two germline ends. CDR1 SGHNT and CDR2 YYREEE come from the germline V gene (reference sequence). Here the CDR3 DNA reads TGTGCCAGCCACCAGGCAGGGCAGAACACCGGGGAGCTGTTTTTT. Protein sequence: CASHQAGQNTGELFF.

The rearrangement uses TRBV6-5 and TRBJ2-1; maybe TRBD2 (6 bases). V was shortened by 0 bases and J by 9 bases, with 12 bases between the two germline ends. The CDR3 length is 14 residues. The germline V gene encodes CDR1 MNHEY and CDR2 SVGAGI. CDR3 nucleotides: TGTGCCAGCAGTTACTCGCGACTAGGCAGTGAGCAGTTCTTC. Protein: CASSYSRLGSEQFF.

The chain recombines TRBV5-1 with TRBJ2-6, with D perhaps matching TRBD1 (5 bases). Trimming cost V 5 bases and J 0 bases, with 12 bases left between them. The CDR3 contains 16 residues. The germline gives CDR1 SGHRS, CDR2 YFSETQ. CDR3 nucleotide sequence: TGCGCCAGCAGAGACAGCATCTACTCTGGGGCCAACGTCCTGACTTTC. Encoded protein: CASRDSIYSGANVLTF.

The J gene is TRBJ2-2, the V gene TRBV5-1, with a weak D call TRBD1 (6 bases). CDR3 length: 15 amino acids. Trimming shortened V by 0 bases and J by 6 bases, and 12 bases separated the two germline ends. Germline V gene data show CDR1 as SGHRS and CDR2 as YFSETQ. For the CDR3, the DNA is TGCGCCAGCAGCTTGGGCGAACAGGGCTCCGGGGAGCTGTTTTTT. It codes for CASSLGEQGSGELFF.

The chain recombines TRBV2 with TRBJ1-5; TRBD1 aligns across 8 bases. Germline CDR1 and CDR2: SNHLY and FYNNEI. The CDR3 totals 17 residues. V trimming: 5 bases; J trimming: 4 bases; junction bases outside the gene matches: 13. The CDR3 DNA sequence: TGTGCCAGCAGTCCTGCCGCCGGGACAGGATTTAATCAGCCCCAGCATTTT. This encodes CASSPAAGTGFNQPQHF.

A note on this clone: This CDR3 is also generated by other DNA sequences in the sample. The gene calls are TRBV9 and TRBJ2-1, with 7 nucleotides matching TRBD2. The V gene end was trimmed by 2 bases and the J gene end by 7 bases; junction bases not matched to a gene: 3. The CDR3 runs 13 residues. Germline CDR1 reads SGDLS; CDR2 reads YYNGEE. CDR3 coding DNA: TGTGCCAGCAGCGTCGGACTAGTGAATGAGCAGTTCTTC. Translating it yields CASSVGLVNEQFF.

This chain uses TRBV10-3 with TRBJ1-2; weak D call: TRBD1 (5 bases). With 2 bases removed from V and 7 bases from J, the gap between germline ends came to 11 bases. The CDR3 consists of 13 residues. CDR1 ENHRY and CDR2 SYGVKD come from the germline V gene. The CDR3 spells CAISEGQGSGYTF. The CDR3 nucleotides are TGTGCCATCAGTGAGGGACAAGGTAGTGGCTACACCTTC.